This T cell receptor (beta chain) was documented in a study of CD8+ T cells in alopecia areata. Study-level background: At a dose of 5 to 10 mg twice daily, oral tofacitinib was given to treated patients. Tofacitinib dosing lasted 6 to 18 months, which was then followed by 6 months off drug.

Stated treatment: oral pan-JAK inhibitor, 5-10 mg twice daily. Extraction of RNA preceded its reverse transcription into cDNA, which served as the sequencing template. Sequencing was performed with immunoSEQ multiplex PCR; in TCRdb, only in-frame clones are kept and a portion is missing. The sample holds over 150,000 clones, less than 70% seen once. With regard to this clone: The antigen is unknown.

The study's findings and limits: Normal scalp showed lower clonality than lesional scalp, especially alopecia totalis/universalis.

The CDR3 consists of 14 residues. Germline lookup yields CDR1 SGHVS and CDR2 FQNEAQ. V was pared by 2 bases and J by 4 bases, with 11 bases between. This specimen consisted of CD8+ T cells sorted from blood, obtained at week 24, from a patient treated with tofacitinib. This clonotype was obtained from a human donor with alopecia areata. The rearrangement links TRBV7-8 to TRBJ1-1; no reliable D call. CDR3 DNA: TGTGCCAGCAGCTTAAGTGTTCAGTTCACTGAAGCTTTCTTT. It codes for CASSLSVQFTEAFF.